This T cell receptor beta chain was observed in a study of beta chain features in type 1 diabetes. A CD45RO/CCR7/CD25/CD127/CD95/CD27 panel sorted naive, central memory, regulatory and stem cell-like memory CD4+ cells. Expressed TCRB transcripts were sequenced because the isolated RNA had all been reverse transcribed beforehand. The data were produced by immunoSEQ multiplex PCR, yet TCRdb's version contains in-frame clones alone and is incomplete. The sample shows 600,000 to 650,000 clones, around 16% of them seen only once. Study results and caveats: In type 1 diabetes patients, VDJ junctions had fewer insertions; deletions at these junctions were more frequent. Whether HLA type affects TCRB rearrangement stayed undetermined in the present work.

Germline-derived CDR1 and CDR2 are LNHNV and YYDKDF (reference sequence). There are 14 residues in the CDR3. Trimming removed 3 bases from V and 0 bases from J, with 8 bases in between. This clone was found a few times. Its antigen remains unknown. This chain uses TRBV15 with TRBJ2-5, with D perhaps matching TRBD2 (6 bases). The sequenced sample was naive CD4+ T cells from blood. The clonotype originates from a man between 18 and 35 years old in good health. The CDR3 sequence: CATSRGLHQETQYF. DNA of the CDR3: TGTGCCACCAGCAGGGGACTTCACCAAGAGACCCAGTACTTC.